The TCR beta chain described here comes from a study of Ad26.COV2.S vaccination and SARS-CoV-2 variants. Germline V gene data show CDR1 as SEHNR and CDR2 as FQNEAQ (reference sequence). V lost 6 bases and J lost 6, with 11 bases in between. The CDR3 sequence is 12 residues long. General study points: From the TCR breadth and depth analyses, total T cell responses may have been underestimated.

Treatment reported: roughly 19 received Ad26.COV2.S at low or high dose, single or two shots; several received placebo; per-sample allocation not given. Specimens were obtained on day 63 following the first vaccine or placebo injection. Regarding this clone: The antigen is not known.

Here immunoSEQ multiplex PCR was the method, and the copy in TCRdb shows in-frame clones only, minus some. Here the sample spans approximately 480,000 clones, roughly 85% being singletons. This specimen was peripheral blood, taken in a trial of Ad26.COV2.S vaccine versus placebo. The J gene is TRBJ1-2, the V gene TRBV7-9; D ambiguous. The receptor's source is a person aged 18-60 years who received the Ad26.COV2.S COVID-19 vaccine or a placebo. The CDR3 DNA follows: TGTGCCAGCAGTCAAGACATCCATGGCTACACCTTC. Translating it yields CASSQDIHGYTF. Full variable domain (remainder filled in from reference TRBV7-9 and TRBJ1-2): DTGVSQNPRHKITKRGQNVTFRCDPISEHNRLYWYRQTLGQGPEFLTYFQNEAQLEKSRLLSDRFSAERPKGSFSTLEIQRTEQGDSAMYLCASSQDIHGYTFGSGTRLTVV.